This TCR beta chain emerged from a study of shared clonotypes between healthy human individuals. CDR1 and CDR2 (germline): SGHRS, YFSETQ. The germline V and J ends were trimmed by 0 bases and 3 bases, with 14 bases remaining between them. The CDR3 covers 16 residues. Only in-frame clones appear in the TCRdb table, and some are missing; sequencing was by immunoSEQ multiplex PCR. The sample consists of roughly 500,000 clones, about four fifths of them appearing once. In this sample, this clone turned up once. This chain uses TRBV5-1 with TRBJ2-3, with D tentatively TRBD1 (6 bases). The origin of this receptor is a woman aged 35 to 49 in good health. Some clones in this sample may be carry-over from other donors' samples. The specimen was PBMCs. CDR3: CASSLEGGRSTDTQYF. DNA for the CDR3: TGCGCCAGCAGCTTGGAAGGGGGAAGGTCGACAGATACGCAGTATTTT.